This is a list of T cell receptor beta chains from one sample in a study of T cells expressing NK-cell markers. With the 5' RACE reads reprocessed, TCRdb shows one record per CDR3 protein and no DNA. This table holds over 200,000 distinct CDR3 sequences. The sequencing input was blood T cells: a sorted CD56 or NKG2C T cell subset, CD4+ or CD8+ T cells, or bulk PBMC T cells (not recorded which). The receptors were sampled from a man between 18 and 29 years old in good health. Both conserved end residues are part of each CDR3.

v_call	j_call	cdr3_aa
TRBV5-1	TRBJ1-2	CASSSQGSGYGYTF
TRBV7-6	TRBJ2-5	CASRSSVPGTQYF
TRBV15	TRBJ2-7	CATSPRLAGDEQYF
TRBV12-3/TRBV12-4	TRBJ1-4	CASSLDGGLVEKLFF
TRBV30	TRBJ2-2	CAWSVLGQNTGELFF
TRBV19	TRBJ2-5	CASSIRTSGNPRETQYF
TRBV27	TRBJ2-3	CASSPIAGETDTQYF
TRBV20-1	TRBJ2-7	CSVGTGRSYEQYF
TRBV9	TRBJ2-3	CASSTGQGDTQYF
TRBV12-3/TRBV12-4	TRBJ2-1	CASTGGANSYNEQFF
TRBV2	TRBJ2-1	CASSEEARGVKIF
TRBV20-1	TRBJ1-1	CSANSRGWSTEAFF